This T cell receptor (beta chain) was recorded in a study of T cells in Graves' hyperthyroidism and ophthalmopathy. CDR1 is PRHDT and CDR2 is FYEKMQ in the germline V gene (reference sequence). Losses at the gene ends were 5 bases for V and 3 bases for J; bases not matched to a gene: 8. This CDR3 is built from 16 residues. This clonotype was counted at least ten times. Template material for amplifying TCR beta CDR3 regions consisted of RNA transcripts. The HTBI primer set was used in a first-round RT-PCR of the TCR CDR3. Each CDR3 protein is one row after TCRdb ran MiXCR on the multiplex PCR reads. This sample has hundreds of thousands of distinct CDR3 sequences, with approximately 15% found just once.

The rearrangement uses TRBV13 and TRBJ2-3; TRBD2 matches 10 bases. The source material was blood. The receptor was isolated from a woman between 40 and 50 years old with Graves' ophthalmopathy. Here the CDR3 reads CASSARTSGLTDTQYF. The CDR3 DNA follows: TGTGCCAGCAGCGCTCGGACTAGCGGACTGACAGATACGCAGTATTTT.